The 13 T cell receptor beta chains reported below all come from one sample, sequenced in a study of healthy donors' naive CD4 and CD8 T cells. A linear amplification protocol produced the TCR libraries from 500 ng of total RNA. MiXCR was run by TCRdb on the reads, yielding one entry per CDR3 protein. The sample comprises about 200,000 distinct CDR3 sequences, around 74% of which are singletons, and about 2.3% rests with the top ten. Sequencing was done on a sample of naive CD4+ and CD8+ T cells sorted from blood, pooled from several donors. Every receptor here comes from a pool of human donors in good health; the sample pools cells from several healthy donors.

To note about this clonotype: Sequence at one end of the junction differs from germline and may be a read error. The chain carries TRBV13 and TRBJ1-2, with 8 positions matching TRBD1. The CDR3 extends over 16 amino acids. CDR1 and CDR2 from the germline V gene are PRHDT and FYEKMQ (reference sequence). The CDR3 DNA reads TGTGCCAGCAGCCTAGGGACAGGCCTCGCGGAGTATGGCTACACCTTC. This codes for CASSLGTGLAEYGYTF.

The chain couples TRBV7-9 to TRBJ2-7; no clear D gene. The CDR3 sequence is 14 residues long. V was pared by 2 bases and J by 2 bases, with 10 bases between. Germline values: CDR1 SEHNR, CDR2 FQNEAQ (reference sequence). The CDR3, as DNA: TGTGCCAGCAGCTTAAAAGGCGCTACCTACGAGCAGTACTTC. Its translation: CASSLKGATYEQYF. Drawing the rest from reference TRBV7-9 and TRBJ2-7, the complete variable domain is DTGVSQNPRHKITKRGQNVTFRCDPISEHNRLYWYRQTLGQGPEFLTYFQNEAQLEKSRLLSDRFSAERPKGSFSTLEIQRTEQGDSAMYLCASSLKGATYEQYFGPGTRLTVT.

The chain uses TRBV6-6 and TRBJ2-7; a weak D match, TRBD1 (5 bases). This CDR3 has 14 residues. V lost 6 bases and J lost 2, with 14 bases in between. CDR1 is MNHNY and CDR2 is SVGAGI in the germline V gene (reference sequence). The CDR3 region is CASRAQGDTYEQYV. Here the CDR3 DNA reads TGTGCCAGCAGAGCTCAGGGTGACACCTACGAGCAGTACGTC.

This rearrangement joins TRBV7-8 to TRBJ2-7; D might be TRBD1 (6 bases). CDR3 length: 14 residues. Between the trimmed V and J ends, which lost 3 bases and 3 bases, there was a span of 12 bases. The germline gives CDR1 SGHVS, CDR2 FQNEAQ. CDR3 coding DNA: TGTGCCAGCAGCTTTCACAGGGTGGGCTACGAGCAGTACTTC. This encodes CASSFHRVGYEQYF.

In this sample, this clonotype turned up once. Here the CDR3 DNA reads TGCGCCAGCAGCGGGCGGGGGATCGGTCAGCCCCAGCATTTT. Its translation: CASSGRGIGQPQHF. The chain recombines TRBV5-1 with TRBJ1-5, with D tentatively TRBD1 (5 bases). Trimming pared 4 bases from V and 6 bases from J, leaving 14 bases between. Looked up from germline, CDR1 is SGHRS and CDR2 is YFSETQ. This CDR3 has 14 residues.

This clonotype was detected once. The chain is built from TRBV18 and TRBJ2-1; D possibly corresponds to TRBD2 (6 bases). With 5 bases removed from V and 6 bases from J, the gap between germline ends came to 14 bases. This CDR3 is 14 amino acids long. Germline CDR1 KGHSH, CDR2 LQKENI. The CDR3 DNA sequence: TGTGCCAGCTCATCGGGACTGCCACGCAATGAGCAGTTCTTC. Protein: CASSSGLPRNEQFF.

The table lists this clonotype with a count of one. The chain uses TRBV27 and TRBJ1-1; D remains unclear. Germline lookup yields CDR1 MNHEY and CDR2 SMNVEV (reference sequence). The V end was cut by 5 bases, the J end by 11 bases, with 18 bases between. This CDR3 contains 13 residues. The CDR3 coding sequence is TGTGCCAGCAGTAAAGGCAGTCCGACGGGGGCTTTCTTT. Its protein product is CASSKGSPTGAFF.

The chain links TRBV29-1 to TRBJ2-3, with D tentatively TRBD2 (6 bases). The germline V gene encodes CDR1 SQVTM and CDR2 ANQGSEA. The length of the CDR3 is 15 residues. V gave up 2 bases and J gave up 2 bases, with 14 bases separating them. The CDR3 region has the DNA TGCAGCGTTGAAAGGGCGGCGGGACCCACAGATACGCAGTATTTT. Residues: CSVERAAGPTDTQYF.

This clonotype was seen only once. The chain employs TRBV27 and TRBJ2-7; 7 bases agree with TRBD1. This CDR3 has 12 residues. J lost 7 bases, V lost 3 bases, and 3 bases had no gene match. Per germline, CDR1 MNHEY and CDR2 SMNVEV (reference sequence). CDR3 nucleotide sequence: TGTGCCAGCAGTTTGACAGGGAAGGAGCAGTACTTC. Translation: CASSLTGKEQYF.

The rearrangement links TRBV2 to TRBJ2-2; D may be TRBD1 (5 bases). Germline assignment: CDR1 SNHLY and CDR2 FYNNEI. CDR3 length: 14 residues. The ends were cut back, 6 bases at V and 2 bases at J, with 10 bases in the middle. The CDR3 coding sequence is TGTGCCAGCAGGCGACAGCCTAACACCGGGGAGCTGTTTTTT. Translating gives CASRRQPNTGELFF.

This clonotype was detected once. This chain links TRBV5-1 with TRBJ2-1; 11 bases agree with TRBD2. The ends lost 5 bases at V and 8 bases at J; junction bases unmatched: 6. The germline V gene has CDR1 SGHRS and CDR2 YFSETQ. The CDR3 covers 14 residues. This CDR3 is CASRLAGAIDEQFF. For the CDR3, the DNA is TGCGCCAGCAGACTAGCGGGAGCCATAGATGAGCAGTTCTTC.

The chain combines TRBV10-3 with TRBJ2-3; D ambiguous. Trimming shortened V by 3 bases and J by 3 bases, and 7 bases separated the two germline ends. The CDR3 consists of 13 residues. CDR1 is ENHRY and CDR2 is SYGVKD in the germline V gene. CDR3 DNA sequence: TGTGCCATCAGTGATACCGGAACAGATACGCAGTATTTT. Its protein is CAISDTGTDTQYF.

The CDR3, as DNA: TGTGCCAGCAGCTTAAGCCCCAGCGGGACCTTAAATGAGCAGTTCTTC. This codes for CASSLSPSGTLNEQFF. The chain carries TRBV7-8 and TRBJ2-1; TRBD2 aligns across 7 bases. Germline V lookup: CDR1 SGHVS, CDR2 FQNEAQ. The CDR3 is 16 amino acids. V dropped 2 bases and J dropped 7; count of bases not matched to a gene: 11.